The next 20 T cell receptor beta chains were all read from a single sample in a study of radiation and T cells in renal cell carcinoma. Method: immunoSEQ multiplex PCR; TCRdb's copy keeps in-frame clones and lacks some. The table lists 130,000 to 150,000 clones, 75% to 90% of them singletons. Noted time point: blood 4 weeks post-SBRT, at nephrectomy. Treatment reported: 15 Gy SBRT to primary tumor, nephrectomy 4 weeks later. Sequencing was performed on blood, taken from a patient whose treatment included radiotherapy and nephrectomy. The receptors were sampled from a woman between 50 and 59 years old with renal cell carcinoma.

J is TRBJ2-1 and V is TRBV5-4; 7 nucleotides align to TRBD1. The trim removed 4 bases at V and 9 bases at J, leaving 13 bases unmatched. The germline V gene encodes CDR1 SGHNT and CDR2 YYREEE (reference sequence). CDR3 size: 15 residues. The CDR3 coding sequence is TGTGCCAGCAGCATCCAGGACAGGAACCTTGGTGAGCAGTTCTTC. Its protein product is CASSIQDRNLGEQFF.

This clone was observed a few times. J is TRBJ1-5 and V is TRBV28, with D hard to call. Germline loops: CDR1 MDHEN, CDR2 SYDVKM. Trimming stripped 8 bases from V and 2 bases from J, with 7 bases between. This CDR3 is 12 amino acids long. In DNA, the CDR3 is TGTGCCAGCTCGTATGGCAATCAGCCCCAGCATTTT. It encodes CASSYGNQPQHF.

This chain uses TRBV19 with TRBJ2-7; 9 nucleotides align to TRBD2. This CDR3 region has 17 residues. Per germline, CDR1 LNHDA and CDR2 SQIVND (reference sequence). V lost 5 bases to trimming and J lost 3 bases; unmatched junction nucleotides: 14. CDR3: CASSSGRLAEKLYEQYF. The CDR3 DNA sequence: TGTGCCAGTAGTTCAGGGAGACTAGCGGAGAAACTCTACGAGCAGTACTTC.

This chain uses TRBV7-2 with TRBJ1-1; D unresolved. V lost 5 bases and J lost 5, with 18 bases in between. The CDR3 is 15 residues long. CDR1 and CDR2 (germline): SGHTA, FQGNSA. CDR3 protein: CASSQNLPGRTEAFF. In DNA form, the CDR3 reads TGTGCCAGCAGCCAAAACTTGCCGGGGAGGACTGAAGCTTTCTTT.

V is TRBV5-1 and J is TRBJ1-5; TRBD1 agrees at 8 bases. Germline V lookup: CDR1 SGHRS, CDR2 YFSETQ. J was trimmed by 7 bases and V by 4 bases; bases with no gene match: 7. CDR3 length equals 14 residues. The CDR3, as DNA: TGCGCCAGCAGCCACGGACAGGGAGGGCAGCCCCAGCATTTT. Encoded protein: CASSHGQGGQPQHF.

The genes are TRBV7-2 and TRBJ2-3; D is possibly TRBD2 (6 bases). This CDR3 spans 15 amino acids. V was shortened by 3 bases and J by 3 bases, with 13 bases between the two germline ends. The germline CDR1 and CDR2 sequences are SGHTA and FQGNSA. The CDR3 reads CASSFRSGGTDTQYF. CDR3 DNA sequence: TGTGCCAGCAGCTTTCGTAGCGGAGGAACAGATACGCAGTATTTT.

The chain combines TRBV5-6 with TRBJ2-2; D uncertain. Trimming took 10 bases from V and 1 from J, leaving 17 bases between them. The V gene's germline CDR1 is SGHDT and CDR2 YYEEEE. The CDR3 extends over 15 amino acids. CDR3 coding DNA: TGTGCCGGCCAACAAGGCCCCGAGAACACCGGGGAGCTGTTTTTT. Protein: CAGQQGPENTGELFF.

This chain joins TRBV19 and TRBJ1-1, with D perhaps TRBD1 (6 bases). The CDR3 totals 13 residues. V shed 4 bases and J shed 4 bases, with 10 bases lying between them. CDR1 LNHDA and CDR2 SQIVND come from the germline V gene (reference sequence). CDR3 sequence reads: CASSTQGSTEAFF. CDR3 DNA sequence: TGTGCCAGTAGTACGCAGGGGAGCACTGAAGCTTTCTTT.

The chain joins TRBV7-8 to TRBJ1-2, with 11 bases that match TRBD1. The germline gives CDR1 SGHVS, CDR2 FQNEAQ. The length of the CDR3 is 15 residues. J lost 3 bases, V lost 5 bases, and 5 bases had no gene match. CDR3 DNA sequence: TGTGCCAGCAGCCCAGGACAGGGGGCTTACTATGGCTACACCTTC. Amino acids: CASSPGQGAYYGYTF.

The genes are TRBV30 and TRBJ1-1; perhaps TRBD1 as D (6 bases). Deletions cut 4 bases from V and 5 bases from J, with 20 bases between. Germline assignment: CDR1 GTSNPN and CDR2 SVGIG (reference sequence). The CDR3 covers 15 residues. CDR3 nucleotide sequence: TGTGCCTGGACCAAAGGTGGGGGCCTGATGACTGAAGCTTTCTTT. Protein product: CAWTKGGGLMTEAFF.

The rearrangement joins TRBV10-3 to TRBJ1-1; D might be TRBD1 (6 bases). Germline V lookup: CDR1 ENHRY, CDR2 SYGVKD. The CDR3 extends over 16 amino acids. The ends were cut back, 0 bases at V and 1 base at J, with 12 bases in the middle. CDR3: CAISESTDRSNTEAFF. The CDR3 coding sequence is TGTGCCATCAGTGAGTCCACGGACAGATCGAACACTGAAGCTTTCTTT.

CDR3 bases: TGTGCCAGCTCAGCGACAGGGTTAGGCTACACCTTC. Translating gives CASSATGLGYTF. The chain links TRBV18 to TRBJ1-2; 7 nucleotides agree with TRBD1. With 5 bases clipped from V and 8 bases from J, the junction kept 5 bases outside the gene matches. The CDR3 sequence is 12 residues long. The germline CDR1 and CDR2 sequences are KGHSH and LQKENI.

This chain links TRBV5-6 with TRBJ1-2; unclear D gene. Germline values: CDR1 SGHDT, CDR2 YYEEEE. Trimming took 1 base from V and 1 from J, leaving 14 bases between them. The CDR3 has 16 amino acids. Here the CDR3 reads CASSLWRRLGNYGYTF. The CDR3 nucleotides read TGTGCCAGCAGCTTGTGGCGCAGGTTAGGTAACTATGGCTACACCTTC.

CDR3 nucleotides: TGCGCCAGCAGCTTGGAATTGGTGCTAGCGGGTGACGCCAAAAACATTCAGTACTTC. This codes for CASSLELVLAGDAKNIQYF. V gene TRBV5-1 combines with J gene TRBJ2-4, with 8 bases matching TRBD2. The CDR3 totals 19 residues. Germline assignment: CDR1 SGHRS and CDR2 YFSETQ. V lost 0 bases and J lost 1; bases outside the gene matches: 12.

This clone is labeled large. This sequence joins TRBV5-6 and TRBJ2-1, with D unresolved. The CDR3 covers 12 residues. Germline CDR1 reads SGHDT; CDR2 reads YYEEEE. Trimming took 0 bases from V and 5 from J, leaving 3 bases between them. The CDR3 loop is CASSLVDNEQFF. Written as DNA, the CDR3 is TGTGCCAGCAGCTTGGTCGACAATGAGCAGTTCTTC.

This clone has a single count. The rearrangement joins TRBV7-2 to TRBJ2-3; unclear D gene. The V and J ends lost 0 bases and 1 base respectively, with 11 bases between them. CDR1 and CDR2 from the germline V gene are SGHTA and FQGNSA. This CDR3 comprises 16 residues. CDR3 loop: CASSLARLSRTDTQYF. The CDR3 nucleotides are TGTGCCAGCAGCTTAGCGCGTCTATCACGCACAGATACGCAGTATTTT.

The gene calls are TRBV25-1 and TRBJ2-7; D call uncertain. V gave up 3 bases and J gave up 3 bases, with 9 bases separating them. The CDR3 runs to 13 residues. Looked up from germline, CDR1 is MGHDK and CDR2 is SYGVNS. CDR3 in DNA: TGTGCCAGCAGTGACCAGGAAGGCTACGAGCAGTACTTC. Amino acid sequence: CASSDQEGYEQYF.

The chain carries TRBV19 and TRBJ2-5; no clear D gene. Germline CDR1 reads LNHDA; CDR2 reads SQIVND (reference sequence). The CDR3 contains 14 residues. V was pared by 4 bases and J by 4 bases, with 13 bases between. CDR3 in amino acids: CASSTSRPSETQYF. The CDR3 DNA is TGTGCCAGTAGTACCTCAAGGCCCTCAGAGACCCAGTACTTC.

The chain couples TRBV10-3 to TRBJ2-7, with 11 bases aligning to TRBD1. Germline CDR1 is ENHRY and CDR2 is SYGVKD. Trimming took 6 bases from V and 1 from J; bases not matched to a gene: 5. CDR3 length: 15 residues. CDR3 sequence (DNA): TGTGCCATCAGCCCTGGACAGGGGGCTTCCTACGAGCAGTACTTC. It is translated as CAISPGQGASYEQYF.

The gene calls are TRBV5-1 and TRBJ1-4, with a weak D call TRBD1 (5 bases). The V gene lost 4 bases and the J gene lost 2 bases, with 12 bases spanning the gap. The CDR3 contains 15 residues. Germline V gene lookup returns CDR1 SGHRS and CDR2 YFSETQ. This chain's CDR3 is CASSPGTVTNEKLFF. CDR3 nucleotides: TGCGCCAGCAGCCCCGGGACGGTTACTAATGAAAAACTGTTTTTT.